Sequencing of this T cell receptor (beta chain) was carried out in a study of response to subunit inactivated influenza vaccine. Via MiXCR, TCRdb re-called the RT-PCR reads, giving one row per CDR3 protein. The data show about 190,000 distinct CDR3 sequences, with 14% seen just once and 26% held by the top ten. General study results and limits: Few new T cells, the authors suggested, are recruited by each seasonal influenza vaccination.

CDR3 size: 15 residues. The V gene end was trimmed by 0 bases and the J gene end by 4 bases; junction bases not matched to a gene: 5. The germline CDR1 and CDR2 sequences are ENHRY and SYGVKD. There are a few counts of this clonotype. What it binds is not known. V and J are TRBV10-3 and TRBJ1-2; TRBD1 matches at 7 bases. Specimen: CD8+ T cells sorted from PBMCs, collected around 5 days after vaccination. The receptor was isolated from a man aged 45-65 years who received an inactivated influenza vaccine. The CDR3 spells CAISESTGLGYGYTF. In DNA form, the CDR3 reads TGTGCCATCAGTGAGTCGACAGGGTTAGGCTATGGCTACACCTTC.